Presented here are 3 T cell receptor beta chains from one specimen sequenced in a study of a mutant IDH1 vaccine in newly diagnosed glioma. Using immunoSEQ multiplex PCR, the repertoire was profiled, and TCRdb retains in-frame clones only, with some absent. The sample yields tens of thousands of clones, 80% to 90% seen once. No antigen has been assigned to these receptors. Time point of the sample: week 5, during vaccination. Alongside topical imiquimod, each dose of vaccine comprised 300 ug of mutant IDH1 20-mer peptide. Sequences were derived from PBMCs, sampled from a glioma patient whose treatment included an IDH1 peptide vaccine. These receptors were obtained from a woman in her forties with glioma.

The chain carries TRBV7-9 and TRBJ2-7; 8 nucleotides agree with TRBD1. The CDR3 is made up of 16 amino acids. After removal of 4 bases from V and 7 bases from J, the junction contained 15 bases not matched to a gene. Germline V CDR1 and CDR2: SEHNR, FQNEAQ (reference sequence). CDR3 DNA: TGTGCCAGCAGCTCCAAGCGGACAGGGAGACTGGGAGAGCAGTACTTC. Translating gives CASSSKRTGRLGEQYF.

This sequence joins TRBV15 and TRBJ2-1; 9 bases are a match to TRBD1. Germline-derived CDR1 and CDR2 are LNHNV and YYDKDF (reference sequence). J gave up 0 bases and V 6 bases, and 3 bases lay outside the gene matches. This CDR3 comprises 15 residues. The CDR3 here is CATRLDRGSYNEQFF. CDR3 in DNA: TGTGCCACCAGGCTGGACAGGGGCTCCTACAATGAGCAGTTCTTC.

This clone was seen only once. The chain employs TRBV6-1 and TRBJ1-5; D gene uncertain. Germline loops: CDR1 MNHNS, CDR2 SASEGT. The CDR3 totals 17 residues. V dropped 2 bases and J dropped 4 bases, with 18 bases sitting between them. DNA of the CDR3: TGTGCCAGCAGTGAAACCGTGTACACGGACCGAAATCAGCCCCAGCATTTT. Translation: CASSETVYTDRNQPQHF.